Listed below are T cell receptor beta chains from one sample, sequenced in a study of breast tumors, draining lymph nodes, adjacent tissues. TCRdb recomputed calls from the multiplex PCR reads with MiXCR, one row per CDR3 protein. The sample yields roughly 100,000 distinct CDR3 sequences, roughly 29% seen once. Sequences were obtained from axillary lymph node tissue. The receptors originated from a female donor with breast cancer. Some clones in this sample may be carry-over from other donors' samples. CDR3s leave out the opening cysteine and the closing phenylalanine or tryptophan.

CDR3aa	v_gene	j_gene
ASSQDKADQY	TRBV4-2	TRBJ2-7
ASSLGLAGGPKNEQF	TRBV5-1	TRBJ2-1
ASSWAANTEAF	TRBV19	TRBJ1-1
ASSQALDLGYGYT	TRBV4-3	TRBJ1-2
ASSLDRANEKLF	TRBV13	TRBJ1-4
ASNKQGRTNEKLF	TRBV6-6	TRBJ1-4
ASSKQGGPNEKLF	TRBV2	TRBJ1-4
ASSSSINQETQY	TRBV12-3/TRBV12-4	TRBJ2-5
SARGQDYGST	TRBV20-1	TRBJ1-2
ASSASRGRPYEQY	TRBV6-1	TRBJ2-7
ASSHSSYGLAEVNEQF	TRBV6-5	TRBJ2-1
ASAEPGGYEQY	TRBV28	TRBJ2-7
ASTRGQSFSPLH	TRBV7-2	TRBJ1-6
ASLTGGGNSPLH	TRBV12-3/TRBV12-4	TRBJ1-6
ASSLSEYNEQF	TRBV7-9	TRBJ2-1
SARGKRGGYPLSTDTQY	TRBV20-1	TRBJ2-3
ASSFGTGPGYT	TRBV7-8	TRBJ1-2
ASSYMSPGESYEQY	TRBV6-5	TRBJ2-7
ASSRHSGTGGTDTQY	TRBV19	TRBJ2-3
ASSLKSRDSYGYT	TRBV12-3/TRBV12-4	TRBJ1-2
ASSLRTTYERY	TRBV28	TRBJ2-7
ASSPTGQGSGELF	TRBV28	TRBJ2-2
SANSGQINSPLH	TRBV20-1	TRBJ1-6
ASSLLNSPLH	TRBV11-2	TRBJ1-6
SAREARRNEQF	TRBV20-1	TRBJ2-1
ASSDRQGASPLH	TRBV10-1	TRBJ1-6
ATSPLGQGGNQPQH	TRBV24-1	TRBJ1-5
ASSPRWVTDTQY	TRBV14	TRBJ2-3
ASSPGQRVYNSPFH	TRBV5-1	TRBJ1-6
ASSLVRDSAYNEQF	TRBV5-1	TRBJ2-1
SASVGTASTDTQY	TRBV20-1	TRBJ2-3
ASSPGQGYGYT	TRBV5-5	TRBJ1-2
ASSHVGQGKFNGYT	TRBV14	TRBJ1-2
ASGNYEQY	TRBV3-1	TRBJ2-7
SARLAGSTDTQY	TRBV20-1	TRBJ2-3
SVERPDAYEQY	TRBV29-1	TRBJ2-7
SARATSLYGCT	TRBV20-1	TRBJ1-2
ASSLNSQRGGRSGNTIY	TRBV7-3	TRBJ1-3
ASSLNVEGGSPLH	TRBV7-9	TRBJ1-6
ASSERGSSHEQY	TRBV2	TRBJ2-7
AIEDRGVGNTIY	TRBV28	TRBJ1-3
ASSKSFTYNEQF	TRBV10-1	TRBJ2-1
SAEGTAADTQY	TRBV20-1	TRBJ2-3